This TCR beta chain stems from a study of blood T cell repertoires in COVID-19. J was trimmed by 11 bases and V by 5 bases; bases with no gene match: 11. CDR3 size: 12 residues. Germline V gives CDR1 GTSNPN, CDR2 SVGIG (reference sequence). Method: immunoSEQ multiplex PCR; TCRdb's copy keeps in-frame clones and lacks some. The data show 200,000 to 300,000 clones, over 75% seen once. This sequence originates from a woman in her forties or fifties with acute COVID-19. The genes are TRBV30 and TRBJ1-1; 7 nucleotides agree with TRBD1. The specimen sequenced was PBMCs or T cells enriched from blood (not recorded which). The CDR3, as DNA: TGTGCCTGGGGCCTCCGGGACAGTAGGGCTTTCTTT. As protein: CAWGLRDSRAFF.